This section outlines one TCR beta chain sequence together with its context. The germline V gene has CDR1 SGHRS and CDR2 YFSETQ. V lost 4 bases to trimming and J lost 3 bases; unmatched junction nucleotides: 4. This CDR3 is built from 15 residues. Using immunoSEQ multiplex PCR, the repertoire was profiled, and TCRdb retains in-frame clones only, with some absent. Seen here are 85,000 to 100,000 clones, around 92% observed once, and the top ten hold 2.6%. The record originates from a study of T cell changes during pregnancy in multiple sclerosis. Specimen: peripheral blood, collected in the first trimester of pregnancy. The rearrangement links TRBV5-1 to TRBJ2-6; 7 bases fit TRBD2. The source is a female donor with multiple sclerosis, enrolled in a pregnancy study. DNA for the CDR3: TGCGCCAGCAGCCTGGGGGGGGTTGGGGCCAACGTCCTGACTTTC. This gives the protein CASSLGGVGANVLTF.